This TCR beta chain was retrieved from a study of blood T cell repertoires in COVID-19. Participants spanned ages about 18 to 100 years and resided in some 22 US areas. Authors' processing steps: It was from reference gene primer amplification that nucleated cell counts were estimated. The assay was immunoSEQ multiplex PCR, and TCRdb's table has in-frame clones only and misses some. The V and J calls and clone size are taken from that table; D and trimming were inferred from the DNA. The data contain about 140,000 clones, almost 85% of them singletons. The specimen sequenced was PBMCs or T cells enriched from blood (not recorded which). The TCR originated in a woman between 45 and 65 years old with acute COVID-19.

The CDR3 loop reads CASSQDGGLGDNEQFF. Here the CDR3 DNA reads TGTGCCAGCAGCCAAGATGGAGGCCTCGGGGACAATGAGCAGTTCTTC. V and J are TRBV3-1 (or the pseudogene TRBV3-2) and TRBJ2-1; maybe TRBD2 (5 bases). The CDR3 has 16 amino acids. V gave up 0 bases and J gave up 5 bases, with 14 bases separating them. In germline, CDR1 is LGHDT, CDR2 YNNKEL (reference sequence).